The subject of this entry is one T cell receptor (beta chain). Its antigen is undetermined. Noted treatment: approximately nine-day PBMC culture with coronavirus spike peptide pools or control peptides (ViraFEST assay). Investigators obtained the unexposed donor's CD4+ T cells before the COVID-19 pandemic (2011-2018). Researchers reported culturing over 1.5 million PBMCs per well with roughly 10 IU/ml IL-2 and 8 to 10 ug/ml peptide pools. J was trimmed by 6 bases and V by 2 bases; bases with no gene match: 0. The germline CDR1 and CDR2 sequences are MRHNA and SNTAGT. The CDR3 runs to 14 residues. The Oncomine TCR Beta short-read assay was applied to DNA of cultured CD4+ T cells. The template was genomic DNA from cultured CD4+ T cells. TCRdb processed the PCR reads anew with MiXCR; each CDR3 protein has one entry. The profile shows about 6,800 distinct CDR3 sequences, 33% of them singletons. The sample belongs to a study of vaccination and CD4 T cells after COVID-19. Overall study: Post-COVID draws came a median around 100 days after diagnosis (range 35 to 161).

Sequencing was done on a sample of CD4+ T cells from blood, cultured in vitro. The TCR was taken from a human donor in good health. The gene calls are TRBV6-4 and TRBJ2-1; 11 bases are a match to TRBD1. The CDR3 DNA reads TGTGCCAGCAGTGACGGGACAGGGGGCAATGAGCAGTTCTTC. It encodes CASSDGTGGNEQFF.